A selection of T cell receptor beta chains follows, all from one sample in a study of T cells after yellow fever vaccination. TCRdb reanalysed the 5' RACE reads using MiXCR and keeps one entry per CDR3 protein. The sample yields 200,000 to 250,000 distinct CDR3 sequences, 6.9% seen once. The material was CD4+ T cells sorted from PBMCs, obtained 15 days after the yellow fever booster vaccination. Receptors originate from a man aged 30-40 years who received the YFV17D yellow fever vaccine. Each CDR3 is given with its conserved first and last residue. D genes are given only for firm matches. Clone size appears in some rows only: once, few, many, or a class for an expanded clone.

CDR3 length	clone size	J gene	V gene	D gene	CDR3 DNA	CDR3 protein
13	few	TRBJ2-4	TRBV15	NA	TGTACTTTTCCCCCGTCCAAGGCAAACATTCAGTACTTC	CTFPPSKANIQYF
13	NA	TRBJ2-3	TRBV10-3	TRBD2	TGTGCCATCAGCGGGGGGGTCACAGATACGCAGTATTTT	CAISGGVTDTQYF
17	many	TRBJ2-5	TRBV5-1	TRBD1	TGCGCCAGCAGCTTGTTTTCGGGGACAGGGTCTCCGGAGACCCAGTACTTC	CASSLFSGTGSPETQYF
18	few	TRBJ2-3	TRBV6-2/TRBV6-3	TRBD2	TGTGCCAGCAGTTACAGCAGACTAGCGGGAGGATACACAGATACGCAGTATTTT	CASSYSRLAGGYTDTQYF
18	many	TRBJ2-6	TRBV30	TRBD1	TGTGCCCGAAATTTGGGACAGGGCACAAGCTCTGGGGCCAACGTCCTGACTTTC	CARNLGQGTSSGANVLTF
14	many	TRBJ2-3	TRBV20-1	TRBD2	TGCAGTGCTACTAGCGGGGGATACACAGATACGCAGTATTTT	CSATSGGYTDTQYF
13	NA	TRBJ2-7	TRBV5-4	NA	TGTGCCAGCAGCATAGACGGGTCCTACGAGCAGTACTTC	CASSIDGSYEQYF
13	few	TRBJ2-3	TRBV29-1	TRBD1	TGCAGCGGCCGGACAGGGGGCGCAGATACGCAGTATTTT	CSGRTGGADTQYF
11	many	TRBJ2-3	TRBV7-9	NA	TGTGCCAGCAGCTTAGGAAATACGCAGTATTTT	CASSLGNTQYF
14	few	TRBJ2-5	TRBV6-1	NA	TGTGCCAGCCGATATGGAGGGCTGCGGGAGACCCAGTACTTC	CASRYGGLRETQYF
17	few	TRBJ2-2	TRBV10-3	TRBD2	TGTGCCATCAGGGGACTAGCGGGATTCACGAACACCGGGGAGCTGTTTTTT	CAIRGLAGFTNTGELFF
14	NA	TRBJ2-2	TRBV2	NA	TGTGCCAGCAGTGAAAATTTGGGGACCGGGGAGCTGTTTTTT	CASSENLGTGELFF
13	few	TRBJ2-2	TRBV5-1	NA	TGCGCCAGCAGCTTTTGGGGCACCGGGGAGCTGTTTTTT	CASSFWGTGELFF
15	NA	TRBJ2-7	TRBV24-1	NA	TGTGCCACCAGTGATTTGCTTGGGCCGTCCTACGAGCAGTACTTC	CATSDLLGPSYEQYF
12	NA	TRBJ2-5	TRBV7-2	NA	TGTGCCAGCAGCCTATACCAGCAGACCCAGTACTTC	CASSLYQQTQYF
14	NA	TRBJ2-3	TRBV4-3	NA	TGCGCCAGCAGCCAAGATGACTTCACAGATACGCAGTATTTT	CASSQDDFTDTQYF
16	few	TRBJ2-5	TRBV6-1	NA	TGTGCCAGCAGTGAACTAGGTTACGGCGGAGGGGAGACCCAGTACTTC	CASSELGYGGGETQYF
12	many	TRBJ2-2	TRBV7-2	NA	TGTGCCAGCAGCTTCAGCACCGGGGAGCTGTTTTTT	CASSFSTGELFF
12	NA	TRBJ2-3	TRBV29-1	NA	TGCAGCGTACTTAAATACCCAGATACGCAGTATTTT	CSVLKYPDTQYF
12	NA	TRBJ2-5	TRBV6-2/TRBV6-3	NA	TGTGCCAGCAGTTGGGTGGAAGAGACCCAGTACTTC	CASSWVEETQYF
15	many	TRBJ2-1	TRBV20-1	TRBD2	TGCAGTGCAACGGAGGCGACTAGCGGGAACTATGAGCAGTTCTTC	CSATEATSGNYEQFF
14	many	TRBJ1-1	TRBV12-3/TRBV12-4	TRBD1	TGTGCCAGCAGTTTAGAGGGGGCCTGGAGGGGAGCTTTCTTT	CASSLEGAWRGAFF
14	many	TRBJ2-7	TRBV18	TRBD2	TGTGCCAGCTCACCAGGACTAGTCTCCTACGAGCAGTACTTC	CASSPGLVSYEQYF
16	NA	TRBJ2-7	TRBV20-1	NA	TGCAGTGCTACGCCCCCCCGACAGGAAAGCTCCTACGAGCAGTACTTC	CSATPPRQESSYEQYF
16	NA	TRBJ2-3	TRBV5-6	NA	TGTGCCAGCAGCTTGACTCGGGGGATCGGTACAGATACGCAGTATTTT	CASSLTRGIGTDTQYF
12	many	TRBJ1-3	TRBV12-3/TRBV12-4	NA	TGTGCCAGCACCACGGATGGAAACACCATATATTTT	CASTTDGNTIYF
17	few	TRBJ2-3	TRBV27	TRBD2	TGTGCCAGCAGTCAGACTAGCGGGAGAGCCCTCACAGATACGCAGTATTTT	CASSQTSGRALTDTQYF
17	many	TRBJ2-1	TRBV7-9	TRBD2	TGTGCCAGCAGAACTAGCGGGAGGGTGGGCTCCTACAATGAGCAGTTCTTC	CASRTSGRVGSYNEQFF
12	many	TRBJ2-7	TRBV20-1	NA	TGCAGTGCTAGTGCCAGGACCTACGAGCAGTACTTC	CSASARTYEQYF
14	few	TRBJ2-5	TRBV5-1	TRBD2	TGCGCCAGCAGCGGTTCTAGCGGGAGGGAGACCCAGTACTTC	CASSGSSGRETQYF
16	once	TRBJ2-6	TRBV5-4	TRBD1	TGTGCCAGCAGCATCACAGGGGGCTTTGGGGCCAACGTCCTGACTTTC	CASSITGGFGANVLTF
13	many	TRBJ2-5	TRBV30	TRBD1	TGTGCCTGGAGTTGGGGACAGGCATCGACCCAGTACTTC	CAWSWGQASTQYF
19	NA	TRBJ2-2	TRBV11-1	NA	TGTGCCAGCAGCTTAGCGGCGAGGCGGGGATCGGGACACACCGGGGAGCTGTTTTTT	CASSLAARRGSGHTGELFF
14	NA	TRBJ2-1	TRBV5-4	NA	TGTGCCAGCAGTGCCGGGACCTCCTACAATGAGCAGTTCTTC	CASSAGTSYNEQFF
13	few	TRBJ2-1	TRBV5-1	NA	TGCGCCAGCACGGGGACGGGGCACAATGAGCAGTTCTTC	CASTGTGHNEQFF
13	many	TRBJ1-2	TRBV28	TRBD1	TGTGCCAGCAGTTCACAGGGGGCGCACGGCTACACCTTC	CASSSQGAHGYTF